The 24 T cell receptor beta chains listed next were all sequenced from one sample in a study of shared clonotypes between healthy human individuals. Some clones are missing from TCRdb's copy, which holds only in-frame ones; the method was immunoSEQ multiplex PCR. The data contain 2.5 million or so clones, approximately 92% of them singletons. The source material was naive CD4+ T cells sorted from blood. Subset specified: CD45RA+ positively selected. Receptors originate from a man aged 18 to 29 in good health.

On this clone: The same CDR3 can be traced to other DNA sequences in this sample. The CDR3 DNA sequence: TGTGCCAGTAGTATCGGCGACAGAAATAATTCACCCCTCCACTTT. Its protein product is CASSIGDRNNSPLHF. V usage is TRBV19 and J usage is TRBJ1-6, with D maybe TRBD1 (5 bases). Trimming removed 3 bases at V and 5 bases at J, with 11 bases between. CDR1 LNHDA and CDR2 SQIVND come from the germline V gene (reference sequence). The CDR3 covers 15 residues.

The chain joins TRBV2 to TRBJ2-2, with 10 bases aligning to TRBD1. V gave up 10 bases and J gave up 2 bases; unmatched junction bases: 7. The CDR3 spans 15 residues. Germline V lookup: CDR1 SNHLY, CDR2 FYNNEI. CDR3 in DNA: TGTGCCAAGAGACAGGGGGCTGCTAACACCGGGGAGCTGTTTTTT. This sequence encodes CAKRQGAANTGELFF.

The J gene is TRBJ1-4, the V gene TRBV10-3; D call uncertain. The CDR3 spans 14 residues. In germline, CDR1 is ENHRY, CDR2 SYGVKD. Trimming took 6 bases from V and 0 from J, leaving 8 bases between them. This CDR3 reads CAIRNSATNEKLFF. DNA for the CDR3: TGTGCCATCAGGAACAGTGCAACTAATGAAAAACTGTTTTTT.

V usage is TRBV7-9 and J usage is TRBJ2-7; TRBD1 or TRBD2 may be the D gene (5 bases each). CDR3 length: 14 amino acids. Germline CDR1 SEHNR, CDR2 FQNEAQ (reference sequence). The ends were cut back, 5 bases at V and 6 bases at J, with 17 bases in the middle. The CDR3 nucleotides are TGTGCCAGCAGCATGGGGGTGACTGCGGGCGAGCAGTACTTC. Translation: CASSMGVTAGEQYF.

The chain joins TRBV2 to TRBJ2-3; maybe TRBD1 (6 bases). From germline, CDR1 is SNHLY and CDR2 FYNNEI. V gave up 7 bases and J gave up 0 bases, with 14 bases separating them. This CDR3 spans 15 amino acids. The CDR3, as DNA: TGTGCCAGCAAAGCTCAGGGGCCTAGCACAGATACGCAGTATTTT. Translated: CASKAQGPSTDTQYF. Supplemented by reference TRBV2 and TRBJ2-3, the full variable domain reads EPEVTQTPSHQVTQMGQEVILRCVPISNHLYFYWYRQILGQKVEFLVSFYNNEISEKSEIFDDQFSVERPDGSNFTLKIRSTKLEDSAMYFCASKAQGPSTDTQYFGPGTRLTVL.

V is TRBV7-8 and J is TRBJ2-5; TRBD1 might be the D (5 bases). In germline, CDR1 is SGHVS, CDR2 FQNEAQ. The V end was cut by 5 bases, the J end by 1 base, with 11 bases between. The CDR3 loop spans 14 amino acids. CDR3 bases: TGTGCCAGCAGCCTCAGGGATTCCCAAGAGACCCAGTACTTC. This sequence encodes CASSLRDSQETQYF.

This chain joins TRBV6-1 and TRBJ2-3; possible D gene TRBD1, 6 bases. This CDR3 contains 12 residues. Germline V gene sequence: CDR1 MNHNS, CDR2 SASEGT. V lost 7 bases and J 2 bases, leaving 7 bases between the germline ends. The CDR3 nucleotides are TGTGCCAGCAACAGGGCCACAGATACGCAGTATTTT. This codes for CASNRATDTQYF.

The J gene is TRBJ2-7, the V gene TRBV30, with TRBD1 identical over 10 bases. V dropped 0 bases and J dropped 4; count of bases not matched to a gene: 9. The germline CDR1 and CDR2 sequences are GTSNPN and SVGIG (reference sequence). The CDR3 runs to 16 residues. The CDR3 reads CAWSVLARQGAYEQYF. The CDR3 DNA reads as TGTGCCTGGAGTGTATTGGCCAGACAGGGGGCGTACGAGCAGTACTTC.

V gene TRBV10-1 combines with J gene TRBJ2-5, with 7 bases that match TRBD2. The CDR3 covers 13 residues. Germline V gives CDR1 WNHNN, CDR2 SYGVQD (reference sequence). The V gene end was trimmed by 3 bases and the J gene end by 2 bases; junction bases not matched to a gene: 0. CDR3 in DNA: TGCGCCAGCAGTGAAGCGGGACAAGAGACCCAGTACTTC. Translating gives CASSEAGQETQYF.

The V gene is TRBV19, the J gene TRBJ2-3; D might be TRBD1 (5 bases). The CDR3 covers 18 residues. The V and J ends lost 7 bases and 0 bases respectively, with 23 bases between them. The germline CDR1 and CDR2 sequences are LNHDA and SQIVND (reference sequence). The CDR3 reads CASIQSWVQDGSTDTQYF. DNA for the CDR3: TGTGCCAGTATCCAATCGTGGGTACAGGACGGTAGCACAGATACGCAGTATTTT.

The chain has TRBV27 and TRBJ1-6, with TRBD1 matching over 7 bases. With 6 bases clipped from V and 9 bases from J, the junction kept 5 bases outside the gene matches. Germline V gives CDR1 MNHEY, CDR2 SMNVEV (reference sequence). This CDR3 spans 13 amino acids. CDR3 in amino acids: CASSPQGISPLHF. The CDR3 coding sequence is TGTGCCAGCAGCCCACAGGGGATTTCACCCCTCCACTTT.

The CDR3, as DNA: TGTGCCAGCAGCGACAGGGGGCCTCGACAGCCCCAGCATTTT. Its protein is CASSDRGPRQPQHF. The V call is TRBV2, the J call TRBJ1-5; 10 nucleotides line up with TRBD1. From germline, CDR1 is SNHLY and CDR2 FYNNEI. V shed 6 bases and J 7 bases; nucleotides not matched to a gene: 6. CDR3 length: 14 amino acids.

CDR3 nucleotide sequence: TGTGCCAGCAGTGTGAGCAGGGGTGGCGAGACCCAGTACTTC. As protein: CASSVSRGGETQYF. The rearrangement links TRBV6-1 to TRBJ2-5; perhaps TRBD1 as D (6 bases). Per the germline V gene, CDR1 is MNHNS and CDR2 is SASEGT. The ends were cut back, 4 bases at V and 5 bases at J, with 14 bases in the middle. The CDR3 loop spans 14 amino acids.

The chain has TRBV5-1 and TRBJ2-7; tentatively, D is TRBD1 or TRBD2 (6 bases each). Germline assignment: CDR1 SGHRS and CDR2 YFSETQ. V lost 4 bases and J lost 5, with 22 bases in between. The CDR3 contains 16 residues. The CDR3 coding sequence is TGCGCCAGCAGCCCTGGGGGGCAGTCCGAACCACACGAGCAGTACTTC. Protein product: CASSPGGQSEPHEQYF.

The chain carries TRBV18 and TRBJ2-2; D is possibly TRBD1 or TRBD2 (5 bases each). CDR1 is KGHSH and CDR2 is LQKENI in the germline V gene. Trimming removed 5 bases from V and 4 bases from J, with 11 bases in between. The CDR3 has 14 residues. CDR3 nucleotide sequence: TGTGCCAGCTCATCGACAGCGGTCACCGGGGAGCTGTTTTTT. Translation gives CASSSTAVTGELFF. Complete variable domain (other parts from reference TRBV18 and TRBJ2-2): NAGVMQNPRHLVRRRGQEARLRCSPMKGHSHVYWYRQLPEEGLKFMVYLQKENIIDESGMPKERFSAEFPKEGPSILRIQQVVRGDSAAYFCASSSTAVTGELFFGEGSRLTVL.

The chain employs TRBV15 and TRBJ2-4, with 9 bases matching TRBD1. V shed 5 bases, J shed 3 bases, and the junction held 5 bases outside the gene matches. The CDR3 sequence is 15 residues long. Germline loops: CDR1 LNHNV, CDR2 YYDKDF (reference sequence). This chain's CDR3 is CATSRQGGGKNIQYF. CDR3 coding DNA: TGTGCCACCAGCCGACAGGGGGGAGGCAAAAACATTCAGTACTTC.

The chain is built from TRBV6-5 and TRBJ2-3; D is unclear. Trimming stripped 5 bases from V and 2 bases from J, with 14 bases between. The CDR3 is made up of 15 amino acids. Germline V gives CDR1 MNHEY, CDR2 SVGAGI. The DNA for the CDR3 is TGTGCCAGCAGTCAGACACGTCCAACCACAGATACGCAGTATTTT. It translates to CASSQTRPTTDTQYF.

The rearrangement uses TRBV18 and TRBJ2-3; a possible D gene is TRBD2 (7 bases). Germline CDR1 and CDR2: KGHSH and LQKENI. The CDR3 is 15 residues long. The V end lost 5 bases, the J end lost 5 bases, and 17 bases lay between the germline ends. DNA for the CDR3: TGTGCCAGCTCAGCCTCCCCGGGGGGCGTAGATACGCAGTATTTT. Encoded protein: CASSASPGGVDTQYF.

The gene calls are TRBV5-6 and TRBJ2-5, with D possibly being TRBD2 (5 bases). Near its end, the DNA agrees better with TRBJ2-7, so the J call may be wrong. CDR3 length equals 13 residues. Germline values: CDR1 SGHDT, CDR2 YYEEEE. CDR3 bases: TGTGCCAGCAGGCCGGGGTCCCGCTACGAGCAGTACTTC. Encoded protein: CASRPGSRYEQYF.

Only a few counts were recorded for this clone. This chain links TRBV6-1 with TRBJ2-4; D uncertain. V lost 7 bases and J lost 8, with 6 bases in between. Looked up from germline, CDR1 is MNHNS and CDR2 is SASEGT. The CDR3 totals 10 residues. As DNA, the CDR3 is TGTGCCAGCATGGTCGACATTCAGTACTTC. This gives the protein CASMVDIQYF.

This clone was detected only once. This chain uses TRBV30 with TRBJ2-2; tentatively, D is TRBD1 or TRBD2 (5 bases each). The CDR3 spans 15 residues. With 2 bases removed from V and 10 bases from J, the gap between germline ends came to 20 bases. CDR1 and CDR2 (germline): GTSNPN, SVGIG (reference sequence). CDR3 coding DNA: TGTGCCTGGAGTCCGGGGCCAGGCTCCAGCCTGGAGCTGTTTTTT. It translates to CAWSPGPGSSLELFF.

The rearrangement joins TRBV14 to TRBJ1-5; no clear D gene. In germline, CDR1 is SGHDN, CDR2 FVKESK. Trimming removed 3 bases from V and 0 bases from J, with 9 bases in between. CDR3 size: 15 residues. The CDR3, as DNA: TGTGCCAGCAGCCAGCGGGTTTATAGCAATCAGCCCCAGCATTTT. It is translated as CASSQRVYSNQPQHF.

This clone was counted a single time. This chain uses TRBV28 with TRBJ2-7; TRBD2 agrees at 7 bases. Trimming removed 4 bases from V and 4 bases from J; junction bases left unmatched: 13. From germline, CDR1 is MDHEN and CDR2 SYDVKM. CDR3 size: 16 residues. The CDR3 loop reads CASSWDYALRRYEQYF. CDR3 in DNA: TGTGCCAGCAGTTGGGACTACGCCCTGAGAAGGTACGAGCAGTACTTC.

This sequence joins TRBV19 and TRBJ1-5; TRBD1 matches at 10 bases. The CDR3 spans 16 residues. From germline, CDR1 is LNHDA and CDR2 SQIVND (reference sequence). With 4 bases clipped from V and 4 bases from J, the junction kept 7 bases outside the gene matches. In DNA, the CDR3 is TGTGCCAGTAGTAACACCGGGACAGGGGTTAATCAGCCCCAGCATTTT. This gives the protein CASSNTGTGVNQPQHF.